This T cell receptor beta chain was sequenced in a study of identical twins listed by TCRdb under 2016. A note on the overall study: To test whether fetal clonotypes persist, the study used deep sequencing on TCR alpha and beta repertoires from monozygotic twins, unrelated adults of various ages, and cord blood. To rule out contamination, the twin experiments were replicated at different times with different library preparation protocols. The paper's findings and limits, for the study overall: Abundant cord blood beta clonotypes had fewer insertions, young adult naive repertoires showed a similar but weaker trend, and memory repertoires showed no such trend. Invariant T cells such as MAIT and iNKT could partly confound zero-insertion analyses, though diverse VJ usage argued against this for most clonotypes. Compared with coincidental sharing between unrelated individuals, out-of-frame TCR alpha sequences shared between twins showed an excess of sequences with low generation probability. In monozygotic twins, out-of-frame TCR alpha sharing was systematically underestimated by recombination models, although the models agreed with sharing between unrelated individuals. In beta out-of-frame sequences, excess twin sharing was weaker, because having fewer shared sequences lowered the signal-to-noise ratio. Because the same donors could not be followed over many years, the conclusions depended on cross-sectional statistical analysis.

Every donor was a healthy Caucasian. The twin cohort comprised three pairs of female monozygotic twins, all aged roughly 18 to 30 years. Miltenyi CD45RO+ enrichment and human naive T-cell isolation kits were used to isolate memory (CD45RO+) and naive T cells from PBMC. This clonotype was seen many times. Its antigen target is currently unknown. Base qualities are missing; no much larger clone stands one base away. Per the germline V gene, SGHVS is the CDR1 and FQNEAQ is the CDR2. The CDR3 covers 17 residues, taking in both the cysteine and the phenylalanine. Left in the record is the CDR3 DNA by itself, 51 bases read in frame from the first base. V is pared back by 4 bases and J by 0 bases, with 13 bases lying between the germline termini. The protocol used for the library was 5' RACE. The instrument was an Illumina HiSeq 2000. Template switching introduced a universal primer binding site; the final cDNA contained a unique molecular identifier, enabling accurate counting of TCR cDNA molecules. Specific primers in the conserved constant-segment region were used to synthesize first-strand cDNA for the TCR alpha and beta chains. To control for contamination, every cDNA library was double barcoded, receiving both a SMART-Mk sample barcode and Illumina barcodes. TruSeq adapter sequences, together with Illumina sample barcodes, were added in two successive PCR steps. TCR alpha and beta cDNA libraries were sequenced on the Illumina HiSeq platform with custom primers. As for the original processing: MiGEC processed the raw reads to extract unique molecular identifiers, while MiXCR was used to determine the CDR3 positions. For each individual, recombination models were inferred using an EM algorithm with the repgenHMM and IGoR tools. Shared clonotype analysis was performed with the tcR package in R, normalizing sharing by the product of cloneset sizes. Out-of-frame nonproductive sequences were analyzed to study raw recombination free of thymic and clonal selection effects. TCRdb took the public reads, trimmed them with fastp at Q25, ran MiXCR for clone calling and kept in-frame beta chains. Rows with one shared CDR3 protein collapse into an entry with the most common genes and DNA. What appears here as the V and J calls and clone size reflects TCRdb's work, not the paper's. For this sample there are 200,000 to 250,000 distinct CDR3 sequences; less than 8% appear just once. Together, the top ten hold about 1.8% of the sample.

These records were also assigned to another study, of yellow fever vaccine responses in identical twins. As noted in the second study: The T cell response to vaccination in identical twins was reported by the authors to appear partly convergent and partly personalized. In the study, vaccine-responding T cell clones were precisely tracked in identical twins.

The TCR originated in a woman aged 18-35 years in good health. Material: memory (CD45RO+) T cells sorted from blood. The cell subset or site label here, explained by the study, means: CD45RO+ enriched T cells. The chain is encoded by TRBV7-8 joined to TRBJ1-6; there is no confident call for the D gene. Here the CDR3 is given as CASSSRGIGSYNSPLHF. The DNA reads TGTGCCAGCAGCTCGAGAGGGATCGGCTCCTATAATTCACCCCTCCACTTT.